The rows below give T cell receptor beta chains drawn from one sample of a study of OX40 agonist ivuxolimab in advanced cancers. Data came from immunoSEQ multiplex PCR; TCRdb stores just in-frame clones and leaves some out. Among 20,000 to 25,000 clones, less than 90% were seen once, and the ten largest hold 15% to 20%. This specimen consisted of CD4+ or CD8+ T cells sorted from blood, obtained in a trial of the OX40 agonist ivuxolimab. All receptors derive from an adult with an advanced solid tumor such as melanoma, head and neck, liver or kidney cancer. The CDR3 runs from the conserved cysteine through the conserved F or W. D genes are given only for firm matches. Part of the rows lack a size; the others show once, few, many or a class for expanded clones.

j_call d_call v_call clone_size cdr3_nt cdr3_aa
TRBJ2-6 . TRBV7-2 . TGTGCCAGCAGCTTAGGTCCGGGTGGAATTGGGGCCAACGTCCTGACTTTC CASSLGPGGIGANVLTF
TRBJ2-7 . TRBV18 . TGTGCCAGCTCACCACCAGCCCTGACCTACGAGCAGTACTTC CASSPPALTYEQYF
TRBJ2-7 . TRBV11-3 . TGTGCCAGCAGCTTAGGGGATAGTAGGCCACTCTACGAGCAGTACTTC CASSLGDSRPLYEQYF
TRBJ1-6 . TRBV29-1 . TGCAGCGCGTCTACGGACTATAATTCACCCCTCCACTTT CSASTDYNSPLHF
TRBJ1-2 . TRBV4-3 . TGCGCCAGCAGCCAAGAGAAGCAGCCCCACTATGGCTACACCTTC CASSQEKQPHYGYTF
TRBJ1-6 . TRBV7-9 . TGTGCCAGCAGCTTAGGATCCGGGGCGCAATCACCCCTCCACTTT CASSLGSGAQSPLHF
TRBJ1-5 . TRBV27 . TGTGCCAGCAGTAGGACAAGGGGGAATAGCAATCAGCCCCAGCATTTT CASSRTRGNSNQPQHF
TRBJ2-3 TRBD1 TRBV18 once TGTGCCAGCTCACCCCAGACAGGGACCACAGATACGCAGTATTTT CASSPQTGTTDTQYF
TRBJ2-3 TRBD2 TRBV5-6 . TGTGCCAGCAGCGGGGAGAGGAGCGGGAGGTGGGAAGATACGCAGTATTTT CASSGERSGRWEDTQYF
TRBJ1-1 . TRBV11-2 . TGTGCCAGCAGTAAAAGTATAGGGGGGAACACTGAAGCTTTCTTT CASSKSIGGNTEAFF
TRBJ1-2 TRBD1 TRBV9 . TGTGCCAGCAGCCGGGACAGAAACTATGGCTACACCTTC CASSRDRNYGYTF
TRBJ1-1 . TRBV10-3 few TGTGCCATCAGTGACAGGAAAACCCCGAACACTGAAGCTTTCTTT CAISDRKTPNTEAFF
TRBJ2-2 . TRBV4-2 . TGTGCCAGCAGCCAAGTTCGGAGGACTGGAAACACCGGGGAGCTGTTTTTT CASSQVRRTGNTGELFF
TRBJ2-7 . TRBV5-6 few TGTGCCAGCAGCTCCCAGTCGGCCAGCCCCACCTACGAGCAGTACTTC CASSSQSASPTYEQYF
TRBJ2-1 TRBD2 TRBV5-1 . TGCGCCAGCAGCTTGGGATCTCGGACTAGCGGGTCCGCCGAGGAGCAGTTCTTC CASSLGSRTSGSAEEQFF
TRBJ2-3 . TRBV5-1 . TGCGCCAGCAGCGGGGGCTCCGCGGGGGATACGCAGTATTTT CASSGGSAGDTQYF
TRBJ2-2 TRBD1 TRBV2 . TGTGCCAGCACCGACAGGGGGTGGGACGGGGAGCTGTTTTTT CASTDRGWDGELFF
TRBJ2-1 . TRBV9 . TGTGCCAGCAGCTTTCGGACACCGGGGGAGGAGCAGTTCTTC CASSFRTPGEEQFF
TRBJ2-7 . TRBV2 . TGTGCCACGAAGAGTACGGGGCCCTCCTACGAGCAGTACTTC CATKSTGPSYEQYF
TRBJ2-7 . TRBV10-3 . TGTGCCATCAGTGACCCGGGGCGAAGCTCCTACGAGCAGTACTTC CAISDPGRSSYEQYF
TRBJ2-3 . TRBV19 . TGTGCCAGTAGTACTACCAGCACAGATACGCAGTATTTT CASSTTSTDTQYF
TRBJ1-4 . TRBV19 . TGTGCCAGTAGTATACAGGGCCGGTTAAGCGAAAAACTGTTTTTT CASSIQGRLSEKLFF
TRBJ2-1 . TRBV9 . TGTGCCAGCAGCGTAGGATGGGGGTTGGGGTACAATGAGCAGTTCTTC CASSVGWGLGYNEQFF
TRBJ2-4 . TRBV6-5 few TGTGCCAGCAGGGGGGGAATCATTCAGTACTTC CASRGGIIQYF
TRBJ2-1 TRBD2 TRBV7-6 . TGTGCCAGCAGCCCGCTTCTAGCGGGGGGGCATAATGAGCAGTTCTTC CASSPLLAGGHNEQFF
TRBJ2-7 TRBD2 TRBV13 . TGTGCCAGCAGCTCTAATCAACTAGCGGGAGGGGTCCGCTCCTACGAGCAGTACTTC CASSSNQLAGGVRSYEQYF
TRBJ2-5 TRBD2 TRBV13 . TGTGCCAGCAGCTTAAGACTAGCGGGACAAGAGACCCAGTACTTC CASSLRLAGQETQYF
TRBJ2-2 . TRBV7-9 . TGTGCCAGCAGCTTAGTCGGGGGGCGCAGGACCGGGGAGCTGTTTTTT CASSLVGGRRTGELFF
TRBJ1-1 TRBD1 TRBV5-1 . TGCGCCAGCAAAAGAGGGGGCTCTGAAGCTTTCTTT CASKRGGSEAFF
TRBJ2-7 . TRBV5-3 . TGTGCCAGAAGCCCGAGGCCGGACAGTATAGTCTACGAGCAGTACTTC CARSPRPDSIVYEQYF
TRBJ2-5 TRBD2 TRBV7-2 . TGTGCCAGCAGCAGATTTCCGGGACTAGCAGACCAAGAGACCCAGTACTTC CASSRFPGLADQETQYF
TRBJ2-3 . TRBV19 . TGTGCCAGTAGTACGGGAAGAACAGATACGCAGTATTTT CASSTGRTDTQYF
TRBJ2-2 . TRBV4-1 . TGCGCCAGCAGCCAAGACGTGGGGCGGAACACCGGGGAGCTGTTTTTT CASSQDVGRNTGELFF
TRBJ2-2 TRBD2 TRBV7-9 . TGTGCCAGCAGCGCACCGGGACTAGTGTTCACCGGGGAGCTGTTTTTT CASSAPGLVFTGELFF
TRBJ2-2 . TRBV5-6 . TGTGCCAGCAGCTTGTATACGGCCCGAACCGGGGAGCTGTTTTTT CASSLYTARTGELFF
TRBJ2-5 TRBD2 TRBV19 once TGTGCCAGTAGAGAACTAGCGGGAGGATCCGCTCGCGAGACCCAGTACTTC CASRELAGGSARETQYF
TRBJ1-3 . TRBV9 . TGTGCCAGCAGCGTAGGATCAGTCGGGTCTGGAAACACCATATATTTT CASSVGSVGSGNTIYF
TRBJ2-2 . TRBV9 few TGTGCCAGCAGCGTAAACCAGGTTGGAACCGGGGAGCTGTTTTTT CASSVNQVGTGELFF
TRBJ1-5 . TRBV7-9 . TGTGCCAGCAGCCTAGAACCGCATCAGCCCCAGCATTTT CASSLEPHQPQHF
TRBJ2-7 TRBD1 TRBV7-3 . TGTGCCAGCAGCCAGGGACAGGGAAGGGCCGAGCAGTACTTC CASSQGQGRAEQYF
TRBJ1-4 TRBD1 TRBV5-1 . TGCGCCAGCAGCGGGGGGACAGGGGATGGTGAAAAACTGTTTTTT CASSGGTGDGEKLFF
TRBJ2-3 . TRBV9 . TGTGCCAGCAGCTCCCGCGGGTACAGCAACACAGATACGCAGTATTTT CASSSRGYSNTDTQYF
TRBJ2-3 . TRBV11-3 . TGTGCCAGCAGCTTAGATCCCAGGGATACGCAGTATTTT CASSLDPRDTQYF
TRBJ2-7 TRBD2 TRBV7-9 . TGTGCCAGCAGCATCGAGACTAGCGGGTACGAGCAGTACTTC CASSIETSGYEQYF
TRBJ1-6 . TRBV2 . TGTGCCAGCAGCGAGACACACATAAACGGTTCACCCCTCCACTTT CASSETHINGSPLHF
TRBJ2-2 . TRBV25-1 . TGTGCCAGCAGTGATGGGGGCAGGGGGGTCACCGGGGAGCTGTTTTTT CASSDGGRGVTGELFF